The subject of this entry is one T cell receptor (beta chain). The antigen is unknown. This record belongs to a study of T cell repertoires and Cas9 in healthy adults. Study context: Multi-effector potency, cytotoxicity and lineage were assessed in SpCas9-reactive CD4 and CD8 T cells. Whole-study findings and limits: SpCas9-reactive effector T cells were reportedly restrained in vitro by SpCas9-reactive regulatory T cells.

V was clipped by 7 bases and J by 10 bases; unmatched bases: 11. CDR3 size: 15 residues. Germline-derived CDR1 and CDR2 are SGHTA and FQGNSA. Assay: immunoSEQ multiplex PCR; the TCRdb copy retains only in-frame clones and omits some. The sample consists of approximately 16,000 clones, under 90% of them appearing once. Sequencing was carried out using Tregs (CD4+, CD25+, CD127-, CD137-, CD154-) from PBMCs; culture status not recorded. The chain recombines TRBV7-2 with TRBJ2-1; 12 bases fit TRBD2. This TCR was recovered from a human donor in good health. The chain's CDR3 is CASNLQSSGGAEQFF. CDR3 coding DNA: TGTGCCAGCAACCTTCAATCTAGCGGGGGGGCAGAGCAGTTCTTC. Filled out from reference TRBV7-2 and TRBJ2-1, the complete variable domain reads GAGVSQSPSNKVTEKGKDVELRCDPISGHTALYWYRQSLGQGLEFLIYFQGNSAPDKSGLPSDRFSAERTGGSVSTLTIQRTQQEDSAVYLCASNLQSSGGAEQFFGPGTRLTVL.